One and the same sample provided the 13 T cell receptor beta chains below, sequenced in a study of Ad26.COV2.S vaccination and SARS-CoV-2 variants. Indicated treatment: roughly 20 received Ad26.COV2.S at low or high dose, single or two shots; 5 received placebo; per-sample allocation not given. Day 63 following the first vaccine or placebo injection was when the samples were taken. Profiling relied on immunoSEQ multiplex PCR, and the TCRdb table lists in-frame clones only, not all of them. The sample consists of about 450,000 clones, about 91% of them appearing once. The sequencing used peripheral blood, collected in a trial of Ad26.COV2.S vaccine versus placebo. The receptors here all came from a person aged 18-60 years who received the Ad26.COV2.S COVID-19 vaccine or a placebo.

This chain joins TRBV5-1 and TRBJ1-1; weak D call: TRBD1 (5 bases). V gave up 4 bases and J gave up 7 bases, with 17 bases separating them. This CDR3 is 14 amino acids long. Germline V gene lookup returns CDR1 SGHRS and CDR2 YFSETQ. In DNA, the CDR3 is TGCGCCAGCAGCGGGAATCGGGGGGTGAGTGAAGCTTTCTTT. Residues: CASSGNRGVSEAFF.

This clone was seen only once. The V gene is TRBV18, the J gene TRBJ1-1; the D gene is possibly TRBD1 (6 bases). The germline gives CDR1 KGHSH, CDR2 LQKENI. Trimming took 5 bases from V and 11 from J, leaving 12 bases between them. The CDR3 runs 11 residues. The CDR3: CASSDGQSAFF. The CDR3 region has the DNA TGTGCCAGCTCAGATGGACAGTCGGCTTTCTTT.

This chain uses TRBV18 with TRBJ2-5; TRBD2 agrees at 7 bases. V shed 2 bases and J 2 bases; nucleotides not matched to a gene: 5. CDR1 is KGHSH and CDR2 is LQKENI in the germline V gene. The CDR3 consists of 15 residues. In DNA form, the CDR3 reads TGTGCCAGCTCACCAGGTTCTAGCGGACAAGAGACCCAGTACTTC. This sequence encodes CASSPGSSGQETQYF.

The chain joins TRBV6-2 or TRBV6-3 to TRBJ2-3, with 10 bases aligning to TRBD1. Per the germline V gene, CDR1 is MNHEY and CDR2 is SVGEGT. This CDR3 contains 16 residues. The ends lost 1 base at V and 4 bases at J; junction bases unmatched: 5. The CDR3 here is CASSYFPGQGPDTQYF. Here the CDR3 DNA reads TGTGCCAGCAGTTACTTTCCGGGACAGGGGCCAGATACGCAGTATTTT.

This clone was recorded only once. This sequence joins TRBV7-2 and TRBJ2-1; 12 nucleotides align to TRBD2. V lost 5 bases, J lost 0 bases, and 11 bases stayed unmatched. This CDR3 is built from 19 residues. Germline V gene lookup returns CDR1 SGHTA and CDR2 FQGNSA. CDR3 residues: CASSHTSGRLLSSYNEQFF. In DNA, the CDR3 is TGTGCCAGCAGCCACACTAGCGGGAGGCTCCTGAGCTCCTACAATGAGCAGTTCTTC.

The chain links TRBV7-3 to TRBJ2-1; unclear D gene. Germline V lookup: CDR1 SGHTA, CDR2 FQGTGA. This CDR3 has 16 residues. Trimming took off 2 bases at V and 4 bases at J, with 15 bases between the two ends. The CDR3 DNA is TGTGCCAGCAGCTTATTGGGATCGGGTCTATACAATGAGCAGTTCTTC. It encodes CASSLLGSGLYNEQFF.

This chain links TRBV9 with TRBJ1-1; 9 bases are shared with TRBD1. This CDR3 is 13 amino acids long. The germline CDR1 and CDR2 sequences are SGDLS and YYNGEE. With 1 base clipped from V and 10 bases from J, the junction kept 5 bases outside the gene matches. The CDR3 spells CASSVYGTGRAFF. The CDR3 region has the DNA TGTGCCAGCAGCGTATATGGGACAGGGAGAGCTTTCTTT.

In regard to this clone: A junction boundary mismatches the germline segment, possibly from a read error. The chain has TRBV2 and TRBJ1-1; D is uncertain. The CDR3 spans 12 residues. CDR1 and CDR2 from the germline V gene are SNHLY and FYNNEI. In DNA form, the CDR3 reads TGTGCCAGCAGTTCACTGAACAGTGAAGCTTTCTTT. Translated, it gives CASSSLNSEAFF.

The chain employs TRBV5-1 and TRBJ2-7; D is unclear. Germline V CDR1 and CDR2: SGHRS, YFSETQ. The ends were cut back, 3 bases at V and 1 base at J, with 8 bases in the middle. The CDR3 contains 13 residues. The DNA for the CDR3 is TGCGCCAGCAGCTCTGACGGTTCCTACGAGCAGTACTTC. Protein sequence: CASSSDGSYEQYF.

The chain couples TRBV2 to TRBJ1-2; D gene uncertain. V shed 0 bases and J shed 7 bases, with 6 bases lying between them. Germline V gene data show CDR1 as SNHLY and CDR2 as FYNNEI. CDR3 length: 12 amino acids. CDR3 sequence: CASSEAGFGYTF. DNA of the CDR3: TGTGCCAGCAGTGAAGCCGGGTTTGGCTACACCTTC. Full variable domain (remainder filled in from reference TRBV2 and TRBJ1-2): EPEVTQTPSHQVTQMGQEVILRCVPISNHLYFYWYRQILGQKVEFLVSFYNNEISEKSEIFDDQFSVERPDGSNFTLKIRSTKLEDSAMYFCASSEAGFGYTFGSGTRLTVV.

The CDR3 here is CASSQASKNIQYF. The CDR3 bases are TGTGCCAGCAGCCAAGCGTCCAAAAACATTCAGTACTTC. V gene TRBV3-1 (or the pseudogene TRBV3-2) combines with J gene TRBJ2-4; D is undetermined. CDR1 and CDR2 (germline): LGHDT, YNNKEL (reference sequence). V lost 1 base and J lost 2, with 3 bases in between. This CDR3 region has 13 residues.

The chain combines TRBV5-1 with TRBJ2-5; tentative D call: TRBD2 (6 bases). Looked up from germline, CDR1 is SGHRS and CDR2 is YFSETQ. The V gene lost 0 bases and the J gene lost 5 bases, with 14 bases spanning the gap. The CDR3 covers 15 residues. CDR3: CASSLVSGVGETQYF. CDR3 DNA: TGCGCCAGCAGCTTGGTTTCGGGAGTCGGGGAGACCCAGTACTTC.

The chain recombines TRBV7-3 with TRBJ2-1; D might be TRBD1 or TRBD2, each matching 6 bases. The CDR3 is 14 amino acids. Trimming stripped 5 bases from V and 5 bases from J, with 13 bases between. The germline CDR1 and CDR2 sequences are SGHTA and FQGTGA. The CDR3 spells CASSPSGAHNEQFF. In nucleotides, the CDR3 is TGTGCCAGCAGCCCATCGGGGGCCCACAATGAGCAGTTCTTC.